The subject of this entry is one T cell receptor beta chain. The data are from a study of shared T cell receptors in the human thymus. Measured with immunoSEQ multiplex PCR; TCRdb has only the in-frame clones, and not every one. The repertoire includes roughly 500,000 clones, around three quarters of them detected once, and approximately 0.013% sits in the top ten. The CDR3 covers 17 residues. With 4 bases removed from V and 2 bases from J, the gap between germline ends came to 21 bases. Germline assignment: CDR1 MNHEY and CDR2 SMNVEV (reference sequence). A further study also used this sample, focusing on human thymus T cells. That investigation notes: Related research found strongly overlapping thymic repertoires in unrelated individuals.

What was sequenced was thymocytes. The V gene is TRBV27, the J gene TRBJ2-7; D is unresolved. The TCR originated in a boy younger than two with a congenital heart defect. In DNA, the CDR3 is TGTGCCAGCAGTTACCTCCGTCCACGGGTTTTAGCCTACGAGCAGTACTTC. It is translated as CASSYLRPRVLAYEQYF.